This T cell receptor (beta chain) was sequenced during a study of blood T cell repertoires in COVID-19 (dated by TCRdb to between 2020 and 2021). At the level of the whole study: The collaborator samples originated in the United States, Italy and Spain and spanned the acute and convalescent phases of COVID-19. Deeply sampled blood TCRbeta repertoires from subjects exposed to, actively infected with, or recovered from COVID-19 were included in the dataset. The prospective study material was composed of cDNA or gDNA derived from T cells, B-cell-depleted T cells, or PBMCs. Nearly every sample came with metadata listing a de-identified subject ID, COVID-19 status, age in years and sex. The repertoires were released in a freely available public database meant as a resource for research on the immune response to SARS-CoV-2. Where HLA class I and class II types were available, the types were taken from metadata supplied by the sample provider, not from assay-based typing. The samples were drawn from two sources: the first 160 participants of the ongoing ImmuneRACE study, and 950 to 1,500 subjects contributed by 6 global collaborators.

As for this clone: The specificity of this receptor is unknown. No base-level quality is on record; no much larger clone is a single base apart.

In Seattle, one collaborating source enrolled patients while the infection was active and tracked those patients longitudinally over the course of disease. Collaborating institutions collected whole blood in K2EDTA tubes following their own protocols. Collaborator samples were shipped for TCRbeta analysis as frozen whole blood, isolated PBMCs, or DNA extracted from either sample type. TCRbeta CDR3 regions were amplified from genomic DNA by means of the immunoSEQ Assay, a bias-controlled multiplex PCR. As for how the authors treated the data: Nucleated cell counts per sample were estimated from amplification of reference gene primers within the assay. Sequence reads were collapsed and filtered to measure the absolute abundance of every unique TCRbeta CDR3 rearrangement. For each sample, productive Simpson clonality was calculated as the square root of Simpson's diversity index over productive rearrangements. Held by TCRdb, this immuneACCESS table contains in-frame sequences only and omits some clones. Under half of the omission traces to an unresolved V gene where checked; the cause of the rest is unknown. Clone size and V and J calls were adopted from that table, with D and trimming inferred from the DNA. For this sample there are 330,000 or so clones; about 92% appear just once. The leading ten clones occupy around 4% of the sample.

Broad study findings and their caveats: The amount of clinical and demographic metadata varied by source and participant and was provided uncurated.

The cysteine opens and the phenylalanine closes a CDR3 of 16 amino acids. Only CDR3 DNA is held: 48 bases, read in frame from base 1. Compared with germline, V lacks 4 bases and J lacks 7 bases; bases without a gene match: 9. CDR1 and CDR2 are drawn from the germline V gene: SGHDN, FVKESK. The sequenced material came from peripheral blood. The TCR was taken from a woman aged 55 to 70 with COVID-19, enrolled during active disease. This sequence uses TRBV14 and TRBJ2-1, and 11 junctional nucleotides match TRBD1. The nucleotides read TGTGCCAGCAGCCCTAGGACAGGGGGCAGAATAAATGAGCAGTTCTTC. Its translation is CASSPRTGGRINEQFF.